The clone carrying this TCR beta chain came up a few times. Its antigen is not identified. This sample is drawn from a study of T-cell memory formation after mild COVID-19. For the study at large: In these data, TCR clusters were largely donor specific.

V was shortened by 2 bases and J by 2 bases, with 13 bases between the two germline ends. The CDR3 extends over 16 amino acids. The germline CDR1 and CDR2 sequences are MNHEY and SVGAGI. Whole-study results and caveats: Researchers report contracting CD4+ clones mostly in CM and EM, with CD8+ clones in EMRA.

MiXCR, applied by TCRdb to the 5' RACE reads, yields one record per CDR3 protein. The table lists fewer than 350,000 distinct CDR3 sequences, 14% of them singletons. The material sequenced was PBMCs or a T cell subset sorted from them (not recorded which). The sequence derives from a man younger than 30 who had mild COVID-19 (a few samples of this study predate the infection). Cell type and time point are not known. The J gene is TRBJ1-3, the V gene TRBV6-5; tentative D call: TRBD1 (6 bases). The CDR3 region has the DNA TGTGCCAGCAGTTACACAGGGCAATCGGCTGGAAACACCATATATTTT. Protein: CASSYTGQSAGNTIYF.